The clone carrying this TCR beta chain has just a few counts. Compared with germline, one end of the junction differs, possibly owing to a read error. Described treatment: oral pan-JAK inhibitor, 5-10 mg twice daily. This record comes from a study of CD8+ T cells in alopecia areata. Reverse transcribed after extraction, RNA yielded cDNA as the sequencing template. Method: immunoSEQ multiplex PCR; TCRdb's copy keeps in-frame clones and lacks some. The sample consists of 150,000 to 200,000 clones, more than 50% of them appearing once. The sequence was collected from a human donor with alopecia areata. Sequenced material: CD4+ T cells sorted from blood, taken at week 24, from a patient treated with tofacitinib.

CDR3 sequence: CSASSGANTGELFF. The CDR3 DNA sequence: TGCAGCGCTTCAAGCGGGGCGAATACCGGGGAGCTGTTTTTT. V is TRBV29-1 and J is TRBJ2-2, with 7 bases identical to TRBD2. Germline CDR1 SQVTM, CDR2 ANQGSEA. This CDR3 has 14 residues.